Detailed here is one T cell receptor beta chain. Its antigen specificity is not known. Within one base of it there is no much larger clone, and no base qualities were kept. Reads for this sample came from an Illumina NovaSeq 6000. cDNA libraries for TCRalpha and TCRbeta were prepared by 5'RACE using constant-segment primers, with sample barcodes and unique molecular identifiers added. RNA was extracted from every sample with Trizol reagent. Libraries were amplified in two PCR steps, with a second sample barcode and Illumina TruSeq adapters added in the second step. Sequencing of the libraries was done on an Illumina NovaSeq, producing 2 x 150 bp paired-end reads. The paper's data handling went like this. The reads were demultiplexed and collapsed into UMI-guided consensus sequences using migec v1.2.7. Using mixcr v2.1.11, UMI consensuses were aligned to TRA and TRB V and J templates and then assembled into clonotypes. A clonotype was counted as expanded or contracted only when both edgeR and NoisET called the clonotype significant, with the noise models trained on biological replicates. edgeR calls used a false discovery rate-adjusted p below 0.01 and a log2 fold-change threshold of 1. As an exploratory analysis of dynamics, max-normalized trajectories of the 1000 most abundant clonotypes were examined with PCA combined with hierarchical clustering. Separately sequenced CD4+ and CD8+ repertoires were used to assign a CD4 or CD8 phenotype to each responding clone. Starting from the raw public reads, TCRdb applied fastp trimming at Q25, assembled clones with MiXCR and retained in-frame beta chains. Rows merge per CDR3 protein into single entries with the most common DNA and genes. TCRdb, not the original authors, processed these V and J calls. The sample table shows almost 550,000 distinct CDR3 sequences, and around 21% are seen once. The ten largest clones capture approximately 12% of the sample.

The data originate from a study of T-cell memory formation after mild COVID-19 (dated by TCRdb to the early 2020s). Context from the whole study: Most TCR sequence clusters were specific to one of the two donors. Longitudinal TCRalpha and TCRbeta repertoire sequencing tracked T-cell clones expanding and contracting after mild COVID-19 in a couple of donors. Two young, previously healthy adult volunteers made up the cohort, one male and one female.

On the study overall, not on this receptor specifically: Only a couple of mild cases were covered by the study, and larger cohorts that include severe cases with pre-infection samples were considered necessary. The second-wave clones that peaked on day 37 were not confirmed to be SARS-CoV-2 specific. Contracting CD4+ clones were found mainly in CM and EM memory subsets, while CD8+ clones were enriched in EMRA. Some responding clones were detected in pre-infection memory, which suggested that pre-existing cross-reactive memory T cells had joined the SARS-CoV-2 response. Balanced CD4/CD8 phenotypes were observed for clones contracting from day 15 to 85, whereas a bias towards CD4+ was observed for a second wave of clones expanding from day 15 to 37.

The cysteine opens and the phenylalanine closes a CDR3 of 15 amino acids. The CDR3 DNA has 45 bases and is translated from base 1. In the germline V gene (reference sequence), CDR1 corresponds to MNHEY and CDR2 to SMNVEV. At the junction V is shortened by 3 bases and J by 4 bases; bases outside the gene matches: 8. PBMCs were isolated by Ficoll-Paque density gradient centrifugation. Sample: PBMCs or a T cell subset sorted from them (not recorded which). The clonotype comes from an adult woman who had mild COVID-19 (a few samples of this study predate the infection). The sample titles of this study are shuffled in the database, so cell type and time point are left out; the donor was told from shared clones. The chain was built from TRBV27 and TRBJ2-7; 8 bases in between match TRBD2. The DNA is TGTGCCAGCAGTTTCGCCGGGGGCGGGAGGTACGAGCAGTACTTC. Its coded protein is CASSFAGGGRYEQYF.